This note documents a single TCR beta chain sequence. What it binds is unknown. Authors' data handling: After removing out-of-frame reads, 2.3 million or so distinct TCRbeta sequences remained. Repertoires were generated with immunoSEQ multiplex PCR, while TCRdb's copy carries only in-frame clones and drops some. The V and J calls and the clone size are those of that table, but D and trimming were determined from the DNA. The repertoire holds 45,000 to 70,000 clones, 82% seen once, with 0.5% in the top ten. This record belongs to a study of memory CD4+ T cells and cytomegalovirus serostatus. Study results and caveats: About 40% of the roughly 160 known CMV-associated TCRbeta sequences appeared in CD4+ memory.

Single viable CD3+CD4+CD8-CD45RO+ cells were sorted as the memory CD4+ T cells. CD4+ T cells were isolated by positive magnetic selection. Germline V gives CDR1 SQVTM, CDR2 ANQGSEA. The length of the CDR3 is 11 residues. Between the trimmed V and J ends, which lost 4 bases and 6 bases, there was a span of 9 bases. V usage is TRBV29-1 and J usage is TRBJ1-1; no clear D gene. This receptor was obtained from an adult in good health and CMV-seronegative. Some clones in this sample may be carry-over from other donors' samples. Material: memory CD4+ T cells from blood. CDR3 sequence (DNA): TGCAGCGTTGCGATCAGCGCTGAAGCTTTCTTT. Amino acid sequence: CSVAISAEAFF.